The source of this T cell receptor beta chain is a study of T cells in Graves' hyperthyroidism and ophthalmopathy. Remarks on this clonotype: A much larger clone differs from this one at a single base, so this may be a read error.

RNA transcripts gave rise to amplified TCR beta CDR3 regions. The HTBI primer set drove a first-round RT-PCR of the TCR CDR3. TCRdb fed the multiplex PCR reads into MiXCR, producing one record per CDR3 protein. The sample lists 450,000 to 700,000 distinct CDR3 sequences, about 45% seen once, with under 20% in the top ten. The CDR3 sequence is 15 residues long. Germline lookup yields CDR1 DFQATT and CDR2 SNEGSKA (reference sequence). Sequences were obtained from peripheral blood or thyroid tissue (not recorded which). This receptor was obtained from an adult woman with Graves' disease, either hyperthyroidism or ophthalmopathy (not recorded which). This sequence joins TRBV20-1 and TRBJ1-2, with D possibly being TRBD1 (6 bases). In DNA form, the CDR3 reads TGCAGTGCTACCCACCTTCAGGGGTTTAACTATGGCTACGCCTTC. The encoded protein is CSATHLQGFNYGYAF.